This T cell receptor (beta chain) was profiled in a study of low-dose radiotherapy and immunotherapy resistance in tumors. Study-level information: Cohort 2 was treated with 1 Gy per fraction every two weeks, amounting to 13 Gy across 26 weeks.

The time point denotes: after trial treatment. The treatment: LDRT plus nivolumab, ipilimumab, low-dose cyclophosphamide and aspirin (RACIN trial). In germline, CDR1 is SQVTM, CDR2 ANQGSEA. Trimming cost V 2 bases and J 2 bases; bases outside gene matches: 8. The CDR3 spans 15 residues. This clonotype came up many times. First-strand cDNA used TRAV- and TRBV-specific primers, covering alpha and beta chains. Amplification, which lasted around 21 PCR cycles, used a constant-region primer and V-primer adapter to amplify TCRs. Each CDR3 protein is one row after TCRdb ran MiXCR on the reads. Here the sample spans under 95,000 distinct CDR3 sequences, 15% to 20% being singletons.

The chain is built from TRBV29-1 and TRBJ2-7; 8 positions match TRBD2. The sequencing here drew on PBMCs, taken after low-dose radiotherapy plus immunotherapy. This TCR was sampled from a male donor with prostate cancer. The chain's CDR3 is CSVEIPAGATYEQYF. The CDR3 DNA sequence: TGCAGCGTTGAAATCCCAGCGGGGGCGACCTACGAGCAGTACTTC.